The next 23 T cell receptor beta chains were all read from a single sample in a study of T cells in Graves' hyperthyroidism and ophthalmopathy. TCR beta CDR3 sequences were amplified from RNA transcripts. Primed by the HTBI set, a first-round RT-PCR was run on the TCR CDR3. TCRdb re-called the multiplex PCR reads through MiXCR, storing one row per CDR3 protein. The table has 490,000 or so distinct CDR3 sequences, 22% seen once; the top ten hold 45% to 50%. The sequenced material came from blood. Receptor source: a woman in her sixties or seventies with Graves' ophthalmopathy.

This clonotype was detected only a few times. The chain has TRBV12-3 or TRBV12-4 and TRBJ1-1; D gene unclear. The CDR3 runs 16 residues. V lost 3 bases and J 1 base, leaving 15 bases between the germline ends. The CDR3 DNA is TGTGCCAGCAGTTTTCGAGGACCCATGGGGAACACTGAAGCTTTCTTT. It specifies CASSFRGPMGNTEAFF.

This clonotype was counted a few times. This chain connects TRBV4-1 to TRBJ2-1, with TRBD2 as a possible D gene (6 bases). The CDR3 totals 15 residues. Between the trimmed V and J ends, which lost 1 base and 7 bases, there was a span of 14 bases. Germline loops: CDR1 MGHRA, CDR2 YSYEKL. This chain's CDR3 is CASSQGTGDGNEQFF. CDR3 nucleotides: TGCGCCAGCAGCCAAGGGACGGGAGACGGGAATGAGCAGTTCTTC.

This sequence joins TRBV6-5 and TRBJ2-7; 12 bases fit TRBD1. V gave up 6 bases and J gave up 4 bases; unmatched junction bases: 10. The CDR3 is 16 amino acids. The germline gives CDR1 MNHEY, CDR2 SVGAGI. CDR3 sequence: CASRYLGQGAKYEQYF. The CDR3 DNA sequence: TGTGCCAGCAGATACCTGGGACAGGGGGCAAAGTACGAGCAGTACTTC.

The V and J genes are TRBV30 and TRBJ2-4, with 9 bases lining up with TRBD1. This CDR3 region has 16 residues. The germline V gene encodes CDR1 GTSNPN and CDR2 SVGIG (reference sequence). Trimming at V came to 5 bases and at J to 2 bases, leaving 10 bases not matched to a gene. CDR3 nucleotides: TGTGCCTGGGGAACCCGGGACAGGGTGACCAAAAACATTCAGTACTTC. Translating it yields CAWGTRDRVTKNIQYF.

This clonotype was counted a few times. The chain couples TRBV2 to TRBJ2-1; a weak D match, TRBD2 (6 bases). The length of the CDR3 is 16 residues. CDR1 is SNHLY and CDR2 is FYNNEI in the germline V gene. Trimming took off 4 bases at V and 0 bases at J, with 13 bases between the two ends. In DNA, the CDR3 is TGTGCCAGCAGTGCGGTCCAGACTAGCTCCTACAATGAGCAGTTCTTC. This sequence encodes CASSAVQTSSYNEQFF. Based on the CDR3 plus reference TRBV2 and TRBJ2-1, the full variable domain is EPEVTQTPSHQVTQMGQEVILRCVPISNHLYFYWYRQILGQKVEFLVSFYNNEISEKSEIFDDQFSVERPDGSNFTLKIRSTKLEDSAMYFCASSAVQTSSYNEQFFGPGTRLTVL.

CDR3: CASSLGVGTYEQYF. The CDR3 DNA sequence: TGTGCCAGCAGCTTAGGTGTGGGGACCTACGAGCAGTACTTC. The chain employs TRBV3-1 and TRBJ2-7, with D unresolved. Per germline, CDR1 LGHDT and CDR2 YNNKEL (reference sequence). Trimming shortened V by 5 bases and J by 2 bases, and 13 bases separated the two germline ends. The CDR3 totals 14 residues.

CDR3 DNA sequence: TGTGCCAGCAGCCAAGATCTAGTAGCAGGGGGCAATGGCTACACCTTC. Amino acid sequence: CASSQDLVAGGNGYTF. This chain connects TRBV3-1 to TRBJ1-2, with TRBD1 matching over 8 bases. CDR1 and CDR2 (germline): LGHDT, YNNKEL (reference sequence). The CDR3 covers 16 residues. After removal of 0 bases from V and 6 bases from J, the junction contained 9 bases not matched to a gene.

J is TRBJ2-7 and V is TRBV6-2 or TRBV6-3; 9 positions agree with TRBD2. Germline V gene lookup returns CDR1 MNHEY and CDR2 SVGEGT. V was clipped by 0 bases and J by 0 bases; unmatched bases: 3. This CDR3 comprises 16 residues. Here the CDR3 DNA reads TGTGCCAGCAGTTACTCTGGCGGGAGGGTCTCCTACGAGCAGTACTTC. Translating gives CASSYSGGRVSYEQYF.

This clonotype was counted a few times. This chain connects TRBV2 to TRBJ2-7; D remains unclear. Trimming took off 6 bases at V and 4 bases at J, with 7 bases between the two ends. The V gene's germline CDR1 is SNHLY and CDR2 FYNNEI. This CDR3 has 11 residues. DNA of the CDR3: TGTGCCAGCAGCGTTACGTACGAGCAGTACTTC. It translates to CASSVTYEQYF. Looking up the rest from reference TRBV2 and TRBJ2-7 gives the full variable domain: EPEVTQTPSHQVTQMGQEVILRCVPISNHLYFYWYRQILGQKVEFLVSFYNNEISEKSEIFDDQFSVERPDGSNFTLKIRSTKLEDSAMYFCASSVTYEQYFGPGTRLTVT.

The chain uses TRBV20-1 and TRBJ1-4; D possibly corresponds to TRBD1 (6 bases). This CDR3 region has 13 residues. Looked up from germline, CDR1 is DFQATT and CDR2 is SNEGSKA (reference sequence). The ends were cut back, 6 bases at V and 7 bases at J, with 15 bases in the middle. The CDR3 loop reads CSATDSPGEKLFF. In nucleotides, the CDR3 is TGCAGTGCCACGGACAGTCCTGGTGAAAAACTGTTTTTT.

Points on this clonotype: One end of the junction does not line up with germline, which may come from a read error. The chain has TRBV7-9 and TRBJ2-7; 7 nucleotides align to TRBD2. Germline CDR1 is SEHNR and CDR2 is FQNEAQ (reference sequence). The CDR3 loop spans 15 amino acids. The CDR3 region is CAGSLARGGSYEQYF. CDR3 coding DNA: TGTGCCGGCAGCTTAGCACGCGGGGGTTCCTACGAGCAGTACTTC.

V usage is TRBV10-3 and J usage is TRBJ2-3, with 8 bases lining up with TRBD2. Germline-derived CDR1 and CDR2 are ENHRY and SYGVKD. V was pared by 0 bases and J by 3 bases, with 5 bases of the junction left unmatched. CDR3 length: 16 amino acids. The CDR3 coding sequence is TGTGCCATCAGTGAGTCTCTAGCGGGCCGGACAGATACGCAGTATTTT. Residues: CAISESLAGRTDTQYF.

This clonotype appeared a few times. The genes are TRBV28 and TRBJ2-2, with D tentatively TRBD1 (6 bases). The CDR3 has 15 residues. Trimming took off 2 bases at V and 4 bases at J, with 11 bases between the two ends. Germline V CDR1 and CDR2: MDHEN, SYDVKM. The chain's CDR3 is CASSLPGAGTGELFF. CDR3 DNA sequence: TGTGCCAGCAGTTTACCAGGGGCGGGCACCGGGGAGCTGTTTTTT.

In this sample, this clonotype turned up many times. The V call is TRBV7-9, the J call TRBJ2-2, with TRBD2 matching 10 bases. The CDR3 consists of 14 residues. J lost 4 bases, V lost 5 bases, and 1 base had no gene match. The V gene's germline CDR1 is SEHNR and CDR2 FQNEAQ (reference sequence). CDR3 bases: TGTGCCAGCAGCCCTAGCGGGGGCACCGGGGAGCTGTTTTTT. Encoded protein: CASSPSGGTGELFF.

The gene calls are TRBV9 and TRBJ1-5; D is unresolved. The V gene's germline CDR1 is SGDLS and CDR2 YYNGEE. The CDR3 covers 13 residues. V was cut by 0 bases and J by 11 bases, with 12 bases left in between. The CDR3 DNA reads TGTGCCAGCAGCGTAGAAGGAGGGAGGTCCCAGCATTTT. It encodes CASSVEGGRSQHF.

This clonotype has a handful of counts. The chain uses TRBV6-2 or TRBV6-3 and TRBJ2-5, with D possibly being TRBD1 (5 bases). Looked up from germline, CDR1 is MNHEY and CDR2 is SVGEGT. This CDR3 has 15 residues. The ends were cut back, 7 bases at V and 4 bases at J, with 19 bases in the middle. The CDR3: CASNKAGARGETQYF. The CDR3 DNA is TGTGCCAGCAACAAGGCTGGGGCTAGGGGAGAGACCCAGTACTTC.

This clonotype was observed a few times. The chain joins TRBV20-1 to TRBJ2-7; D not resolved. The CDR3 loop spans 13 amino acids. CDR1 is DFQATT and CDR2 is SNEGSKA in the germline V gene (reference sequence). V lost 4 bases and J 4 bases, leaving 14 bases between the germline ends. The CDR3 loop reads CSAINSRKYEQYF. As DNA, the CDR3 is TGCAGTGCTATAAATTCCAGGAAATACGAGCAGTACTTC.

This clonotype has a handful of counts. The chain carries TRBV6-1 and TRBJ2-3, with 11 bases identical to TRBD2. J was trimmed by 4 bases and V by 11 bases; bases with no gene match: 8. This CDR3 has 14 residues. CDR1 and CDR2 from the germline V gene are MNHNS and SASEGT. CDR3 amino acids: CAGTTSGTADTQYF. CDR3 in DNA: TGTGCCGGGACGACTAGCGGGACGGCAGATACGCAGTATTTT.

This clonotype was seen only a few times. The chain is built from TRBV5-1 and TRBJ2-3; 8 bases match TRBD2. The CDR3 has 15 amino acids. The ends lost 2 bases at V and 3 bases at J; junction bases unmatched: 5. CDR1 and CDR2 from the germline V gene are SGHRS and YFSETQ. The CDR3 region has the DNA TGCGCCAGCAGCTTCACTAGCGGTTATACAGATACGCAGTATTTT. Its protein product is CASSFTSGYTDTQYF.

This clonotype has just a few counts. The chain employs TRBV20-1 and TRBJ2-3; TRBD2 matches 9 bases. With V trimmed by 5 bases and J by 3 bases, 9 bases remained unmatched. This CDR3 contains 15 residues. Germline lookup yields CDR1 DFQATT and CDR2 SNEGSKA (reference sequence). The CDR3 DNA sequence: TGCAGTGCTGGGGCGACTAGCGGTAGGACAGATACGCAGTATTTT. It specifies CSAGATSGRTDTQYF.

This clonotype was detected only a few times. The CDR3 coding sequence is TGTGCCACCGTGGGAAGTAGGGAGTCGGGGGCCAACGTCCTGACTTTC. This gives the protein CATVGSRESGANVLTF. V usage is TRBV28 and J usage is TRBJ2-6; a weak D match, TRBD2 (5 bases). With 10 bases removed from V and 4 bases from J, the gap between germline ends came to 20 bases. From germline, CDR1 is MDHEN and CDR2 SYDVKM. The CDR3 extends over 16 amino acids.

The rearrangement joins TRBV3-1 to TRBJ2-6; TRBD2 matches at 9 bases. Trimming took 1 base from V and 0 from J; bases not matched to a gene: 4. Germline assignment: CDR1 LGHDT and CDR2 YNNKEL (reference sequence). The CDR3 sequence is 18 residues long. The CDR3: CASSQGLAGSSGANVLTF. In DNA form, the CDR3 reads TGTGCCAGCAGCCAAGGGCTAGCGGGGAGCTCTGGGGCCAACGTCCTGACTTTC.

The CDR3 sequence: CASSPGTSANTGELFF. The CDR3 DNA is TGTGCCAGCAGCCCCGGGACTAGCGCCAACACCGGGGAGCTGTTTTTT. The gene calls are TRBV9 and TRBJ2-2; the match to TRBD2 covers 10 bases. The CDR3 extends over 16 amino acids. CDR1 is SGDLS and CDR2 is YYNGEE in the germline V gene. Trimming cost V 4 bases and J 2 bases; bases outside gene matches: 5. Filled out from reference TRBV9 and TRBJ2-2, the complete variable domain reads DSGVTQTPKHLITATGQRVTLRCSPRSGDLSVYWYQQSLDQGLQFLIQYYNGEERAKGNILERFSAQQFPDLHSELNLSSLELGDSALYFCASSPGTSANTGELFFGEGSRLTVL.